This T cell receptor beta chain came from a study of T cell changes during pregnancy in multiple sclerosis. The method was immunoSEQ multiplex PCR; TCRdb's version includes in-frame clones alone and lacks a portion of them. The data contain 67,000 or so clones, about 92% of them singletons. The starting material was CD8+ T cells from peripheral blood mononuclear cells, obtained in the third trimester of pregnancy. This TCR derives from a female donor in good health, enrolled as a control in a pregnancy study.

The DNA for the CDR3 is TGTGCCAGCAGCCCCCTTTTGCGGGGAGGTAATGAGCAGTTCTTC. This translates into CASSPLLRGGNEQFF. This chain connects TRBV7-9 to TRBJ2-1, with a tentative D call TRBD2 (6 bases). Germline loops: CDR1 SEHNR, CDR2 FQNEAQ (reference sequence). Trimming shortened V by 5 bases and J by 7 bases, and 18 bases separated the two germline ends. This CDR3 spans 15 amino acids.